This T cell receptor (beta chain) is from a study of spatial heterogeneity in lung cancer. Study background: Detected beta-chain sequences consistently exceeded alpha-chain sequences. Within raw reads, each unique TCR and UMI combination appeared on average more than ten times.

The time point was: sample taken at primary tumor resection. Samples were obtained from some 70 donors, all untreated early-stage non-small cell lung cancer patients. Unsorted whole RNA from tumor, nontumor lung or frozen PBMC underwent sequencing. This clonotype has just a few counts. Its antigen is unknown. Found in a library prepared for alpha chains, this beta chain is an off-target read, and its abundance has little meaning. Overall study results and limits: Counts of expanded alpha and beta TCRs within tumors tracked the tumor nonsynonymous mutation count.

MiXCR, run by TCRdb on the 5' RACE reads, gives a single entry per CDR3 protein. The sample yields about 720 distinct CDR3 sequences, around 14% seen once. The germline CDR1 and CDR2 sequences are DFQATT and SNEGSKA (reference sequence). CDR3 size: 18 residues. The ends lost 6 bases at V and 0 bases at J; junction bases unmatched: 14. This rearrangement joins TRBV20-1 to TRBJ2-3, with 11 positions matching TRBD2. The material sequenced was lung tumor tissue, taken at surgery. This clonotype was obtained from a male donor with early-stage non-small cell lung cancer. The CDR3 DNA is TGCAGTGCCGAGGCCCCTAGCGGGGGGATTACTAGCACAGATACGCAGTATTTT. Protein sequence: CSAEAPSGGITSTDTQYF.